Below, 29 T cell receptor beta chains from the same sample are listed, as sequenced in a study of blood T cell repertoires in COVID-19. The protocol was immunoSEQ multiplex PCR, while the TCRdb copy is restricted to in-frame clones and leaves out a portion. Among around 300,000 clones, 90% were seen once, and the ten largest hold 1% to 1.3%. Sequenced sample: PBMCs or T cells enriched from blood (not recorded which). These receptors came from a woman aged 25 to 39 who had recovered from COVID-19.

This rearrangement joins TRBV6-2 or TRBV6-3 to TRBJ2-7, with 8 bases that match TRBD2. CDR1 and CDR2 from the germline V gene are MNHEY and SVGEGT. The CDR3 extends over 15 amino acids. With V trimmed by 2 bases and J by 7 bases, 10 bases remained unmatched. The CDR3 loop is CASSYSGSSFEEQYF. The DNA for the CDR3 is TGTGCCAGCAGTTACAGCGGGAGCTCCTTTGAGGAGCAGTACTTC.

The chain links TRBV7-3 to TRBJ1-3, with D hard to call. Germline lookup yields CDR1 SGHTA and CDR2 FQGTGA. The CDR3 has 13 amino acids. V shed 5 bases and J shed 2 bases, with 7 bases lying between them. CDR3 sequence reads: CASSPSPGNTIYF. CDR3 nucleotides: TGTGCCAGCAGCCCATCCCCTGGAAACACCATATATTTT.

The rearrangement uses TRBV29-1 and TRBJ2-1; 7 nucleotides align to TRBD1. The CDR3 is 13 residues long. Per the germline V gene, CDR1 is SQVTM and CDR2 is ANQGSEA. V was clipped by 6 bases and J by 6 bases; unmatched bases: 8. For the CDR3, the DNA is TGCAGCGTAGGGGACAGAGCCTCCAATGAGCAGTTCTTC. Translating gives CSVGDRASNEQFF.

The chain couples TRBV9 to TRBJ2-7, with 9 bases fitting TRBD1. V dropped 4 bases and J dropped 3; count of bases not matched to a gene: 11. CDR3 length: 16 residues. Looked up from germline, CDR1 is SGDLS and CDR2 is YYNGEE. CDR3 nucleotide sequence: TGTGCCAGCAGCTTCCAACCGGGACAGGGATTCTACGAGCAGTACTTC. Translated: CASSFQPGQGFYEQYF.

The V call is TRBV7-2, the J call TRBJ1-2; 9 nucleotides line up with TRBD1. Germline values: CDR1 SGHTA, CDR2 FQGNSA. The CDR3 is 14 residues long. With 2 bases clipped from V and 7 bases from J, the junction kept 5 bases outside the gene matches. CDR3: CASSLTQTGGGYTF. The CDR3 DNA reads TGTGCCAGCAGCTTAACCCAGACAGGGGGTGGCTACACCTTC.

This rearrangement joins TRBV13 to TRBJ2-1; 7 positions agree with TRBD1. The junction had 2 bases not matched to a gene; V was cut back by 3 bases and J by 6 bases. Germline V gene lookup returns CDR1 PRHDT and CDR2 FYEKMQ (reference sequence). The CDR3 sequence is 13 residues long. The CDR3 reads CASSLPGGNEQFF. The CDR3 DNA reads TGTGCCAGCAGCTTGCCAGGGGGCAATGAGCAGTTCTTC.

This chain links TRBV28 with TRBJ1-2; no clear D. Germline-derived CDR1 and CDR2 are MDHEN and SYDVKM. The CDR3 length is 11 residues. Trimming stripped 10 bases from V and 4 bases from J, with 10 bases between. The CDR3 here is CATKRVYGYTF. Here the CDR3 DNA reads TGTGCCACCAAGCGGGTCTATGGCTACACCTTC.

The rearrangement joins TRBV15 to TRBJ2-1; D is possibly TRBD2 (5 bases). V gave up 4 bases and J gave up 3 bases, with 13 bases separating them. In germline, CDR1 is LNHNV, CDR2 YYDKDF (reference sequence). CDR3 size: 15 residues. The CDR3 coding sequence is TGTGCCACCAGCAAGGAAGCGGCCAACTACAATGAGCAGTTCTTC. Encoded protein: CATSKEAANYNEQFF.

This CDR3 is CSAQDRADYGYTF. The CDR3 nucleotides are TGCAGCGCCCAGGACAGGGCCGACTATGGCTACACCTTC. V usage is TRBV29-1 and J usage is TRBJ1-2; the match to TRBD1 covers 8 bases. This CDR3 has 13 residues. Trimming cost V 7 bases and J 3 bases; bases outside gene matches: 7. From germline, CDR1 is SQVTM and CDR2 ANQGSEA.

The rearrangement joins TRBV28 to TRBJ1-2; no firm D call. CDR1 is MDHEN and CDR2 is SYDVKM in the germline V gene. V was shortened by 2 bases and J by 4 bases, with 11 bases between the two germline ends. The CDR3 is 14 residues long. The CDR3: CASSLSSYGYGYTF. CDR3 nucleotide sequence: TGTGCCAGCAGTTTAAGTTCCTACGGCTATGGCTACACCTTC.

V usage is TRBV5-1 and J usage is TRBJ2-1, with a possible D match to TRBD2 (7 bases). V dropped 4 bases and J dropped 0 bases, with 20 bases sitting between them. Germline CDR1 reads SGHRS; CDR2 reads YFSETQ. The CDR3 is 18 amino acids. As DNA, the CDR3 is TGCGCCAGCAGCGGTCTAAGGGGGGGGCGTGGCTCCTACAATGAGCAGTTCTTC. Translated, it gives CASSGLRGGRGSYNEQFF.

The CDR3: CASSLDRGELFF. CDR3 bases: TGTGCCAGCAGCTTGGACAGGGGGGAGCTGTTTTTT. The chain couples TRBV7-6 to TRBJ2-2, with 7 positions matching TRBD1. Germline V lookup: CDR1 SGHVS, CDR2 FNYEAQ. This CDR3 has 12 amino acids. J was trimmed by 8 bases and V by 3 bases; bases with no gene match: 0.

The V call is TRBV5-4, the J call TRBJ1-5, with TRBD1 as a possible D gene (5 bases). The V and J ends lost 0 bases and 1 base respectively, with 8 bases between them. The CDR3 contains 15 residues. Per germline, CDR1 SGHNT and CDR2 YYREEE (reference sequence). CDR3 amino acids: CASSLAGDSNQPQHF. In DNA form, the CDR3 reads TGTGCCAGCAGCTTGGCGGGGGACAGCAATCAGCCCCAGCATTTT.

The rearrangement joins TRBV28 to TRBJ2-7, with D possibly being TRBD1 (6 bases). The germline V gene encodes CDR1 MDHEN and CDR2 SYDVKM. The V gene lost 5 bases and the J gene lost 9 bases, with 17 bases spanning the gap. The CDR3 contains 13 residues. The CDR3 bases are TGTGCCAGCAGTCCCCAGAACAGGGTATGGCAGTACTTC. Translating it yields CASSPQNRVWQYF.

The chain is built from TRBV6-2 or TRBV6-3 and TRBJ2-3; no clear D. Trimming took 0 bases from V and 4 from J, leaving 8 bases between them. This CDR3 is 14 amino acids long. Germline assignment: CDR1 MNHEY and CDR2 SVGEGT. Written as DNA, the CDR3 is TGTGCCAGCAGTTACTCCCCAGCGTCAGATACGCAGTATTTT. Amino acids: CASSYSPASDTQYF.

The chain combines TRBV30 with TRBJ2-7, with D possibly matching TRBD2 (6 bases). The CDR3 sequence is 15 residues long. In germline, CDR1 is GTSNPN, CDR2 SVGIG (reference sequence). V lost 8 bases, J lost 6 bases, and 26 bases lay in between. Here the CDR3 reads CARDGEGHRRAEQYF. In nucleotides, the CDR3 is TGTGCCCGGGATGGGGAAGGGCACCGGAGGGCCGAGCAGTACTTC.

This clone was counted only a few times. This chain links TRBV7-8 with TRBJ2-3; TRBD1 aligns across 9 bases. V shed 4 bases and J 4 bases; nucleotides not matched to a gene: 3. Germline-derived CDR1 and CDR2 are SGHVS and FQNEAQ. The CDR3 spans 14 residues. The CDR3 loop is CASSSRTGADTQYF. CDR3 in DNA: TGTGCCAGCAGCTCCCGGACAGGGGCAGATACGCAGTATTTT.

This sequence joins TRBV4-2 and TRBJ2-7; 12 bases fit TRBD2. The CDR3 runs to 17 residues. CDR1 is LGHNA, CDR2 YNFKEQ, per germline. V shed 3 bases, J shed 4 bases, and the junction held 10 bases outside the gene matches. This CDR3 reads CASSHSTSGRTSYEQYF. The CDR3 nucleotides are TGTGCCAGCAGCCACTCAACTAGCGGGAGGACTTCATACGAGCAGTACTTC.

The chain is built from TRBV4-1 and TRBJ2-1, with D possibly matching TRBD2 (5 bases). This CDR3 has 16 residues. With 2 bases removed from V and 0 bases from J, the gap between germline ends came to 11 bases. Germline CDR1 and CDR2: MGHRA and YSYEKL. The CDR3 is CASSQSGKSSYNEQFF. CDR3 sequence (DNA): TGCGCCAGCAGCCAAAGCGGAAAAAGCTCCTACAATGAGCAGTTCTTC.

The chain has TRBV5-5 and TRBJ1-4; possible D gene TRBD1, 6 bases. This CDR3 contains 18 residues. The germline V gene encodes CDR1 SGHKS and CDR2 YYEKEE (reference sequence). Trimming took 1 base from V and 0 from J, leaving 16 bases between them. The DNA of the CDR3 is TGTGCCAGCAGCTTGTATGGGGGCGAAGTTGCAACTAATGAAAAACTGTTTTTT. It encodes CASSLYGGEVATNEKLFF.

The rearrangement links TRBV19 to TRBJ1-1, with TRBD1 matching 10 bases. This CDR3 comprises 16 residues. Germline V gene sequence: CDR1 LNHDA, CDR2 SQIVND (reference sequence). The trim removed 6 bases at V and 6 bases at J, leaving 13 bases unmatched. In nucleotides, the CDR3 is TGTGCCAGTAGCCGGCTATCCGGGACAGGGGTCCCTGAAGCTTTCTTT. This sequence encodes CASSRLSGTGVPEAFF.

The rearrangement uses TRBV25-1 and TRBJ1-1; TRBD1 aligns across 8 bases. Germline CDR1 reads MGHDK; CDR2 reads SYGVNS. This CDR3 contains 12 residues. J gave up 11 bases and V 5 bases, and 7 bases lay outside the gene matches. DNA of the CDR3: TGTGCCAGCAGTCTCCCAGGGGGCGGCGCTTTCTTT. It codes for CASSLPGGGAFF. Drawing the rest from reference TRBV25-1 and TRBJ1-1, the complete variable domain is EADIYQTPRYLVIGTGKKITLECSQTMGHDKMYWYQQDPGMELHLIHYSYGVNSTEKGDLSSESTVSRIRTEHFPLTLESARPSHTSQYLCASSLPGGGAFFGQGTRLTVV.

The V gene is TRBV28, the J gene TRBJ1-2; weak D call: TRBD1 (6 bases). The CDR3 sequence is 16 residues long. V gave up 5 bases and J gave up 0 bases, with 16 bases separating them. Germline CDR1 reads MDHEN; CDR2 reads SYDVKM. CDR3: CASSLQGTGSNYGYTF. The CDR3 bases are TGTGCCAGCAGTCTACAGGGTACGGGGTCTAACTATGGCTACACCTTC.

This clone appeared once. The chain carries TRBV7-2 and TRBJ2-7, with D perhaps TRBD2 (5 bases). CDR3 length: 13 residues. CDR1 and CDR2 (germline): SGHTA, FQGNSA. Trimming took off 1 base at V and 2 bases at J, with 6 bases between the two ends. CDR3 nucleotide sequence: TGTGCCAGCAGCTTAGAACTAGCCTACGAGCAGTACTTC. Translated: CASSLELAYEQYF.

This clone appeared a few times. The chain recombines TRBV9 with TRBJ1-4; D ambiguous. The CDR3 loop spans 17 amino acids. Germline lookup yields CDR1 SGDLS and CDR2 YYNGEE. Trimming took 0 bases from V and 0 from J, leaving 12 bases between them. CDR3 sequence reads: CASSVDPTGATNEKLFF. CDR3 in DNA: TGTGCCAGCAGCGTAGATCCGACCGGGGCAACTAATGAAAAACTGTTTTTT.

The rearrangement uses TRBV4-1 and TRBJ2-1; 7 nucleotides match TRBD2. This CDR3 spans 16 amino acids. Per the germline V gene, CDR1 is MGHRA and CDR2 is YSYEKL. Trimming took 4 bases from V and 7 from J; bases not matched to a gene: 13. The CDR3 protein is CASSLRSGESRNEQFF. In DNA, the CDR3 is TGCGCCAGCAGCCTAAGAAGCGGGGAATCAAGAAATGAGCAGTTCTTC.

The chain has TRBV15 and TRBJ1-2; 12 nucleotides agree with TRBD1. The CDR3 spans 16 residues. V shed 3 bases and J 4 bases; nucleotides not matched to a gene: 6. Looked up from germline, CDR1 is LNHNV and CDR2 is YYDKDF (reference sequence). The CDR3 loop reads CATSSGDRGLFYGYTF. CDR3 DNA: TGTGCCACCAGCAGTGGGGACAGGGGGCTCTTCTATGGCTACACCTTC.

The genes are TRBV30 and TRBJ2-4; D not resolved. The CDR3 has 11 residues. Trimming took 2 bases from V and 6 from J, leaving 5 bases between them. CDR1 is GTSNPN and CDR2 is SVGIG in the germline V gene (reference sequence). The DNA for the CDR3 is TGTGCCTGGAGTCGAGGAAACATTCAGTACTTC. Amino acid sequence: CAWSRGNIQYF.

This chain connects TRBV6-1 to TRBJ2-1, with D hard to call. V was cut by 3 bases and J by 4 bases, with 4 bases left in between. The length of the CDR3 is 12 residues. Germline CDR1 reads MNHNS; CDR2 reads SASEGT. This CDR3 reads CASSEAYNEQFF. As DNA, the CDR3 is TGTGCCAGCAGTGAGGCTTACAATGAGCAGTTCTTC.